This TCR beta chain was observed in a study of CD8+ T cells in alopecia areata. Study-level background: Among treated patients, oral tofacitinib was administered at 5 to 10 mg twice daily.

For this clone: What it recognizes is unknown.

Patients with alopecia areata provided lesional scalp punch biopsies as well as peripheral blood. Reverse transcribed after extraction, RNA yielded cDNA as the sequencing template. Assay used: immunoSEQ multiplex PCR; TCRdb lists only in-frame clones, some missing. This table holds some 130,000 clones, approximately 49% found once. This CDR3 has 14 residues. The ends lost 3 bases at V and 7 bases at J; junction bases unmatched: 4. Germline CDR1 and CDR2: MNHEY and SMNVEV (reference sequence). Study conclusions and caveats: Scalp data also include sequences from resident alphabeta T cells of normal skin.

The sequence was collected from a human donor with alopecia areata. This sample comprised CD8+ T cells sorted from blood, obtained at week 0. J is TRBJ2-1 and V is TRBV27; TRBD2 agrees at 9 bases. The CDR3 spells CASSLRGGGNEQFF. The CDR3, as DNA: TGTGCCAGCAGTTTGCGGGGGGGCGGAAATGAGCAGTTCTTC.